What follows are 15 T cell receptor beta chains derived from one specimen sequenced in a study of OX40 agonist ivuxolimab in advanced cancers. The data were produced by immunoSEQ multiplex PCR, yet TCRdb's version contains in-frame clones alone and is incomplete. The data show 65,000 to 70,000 clones, with about three quarters seen just once and around 1.7% held by the top ten. This specimen was CD4+ or CD8+ T cells sorted from blood, taken in a trial of the OX40 agonist ivuxolimab. The receptors shown here come from an adult with an advanced solid tumor such as melanoma, head and neck, liver or kidney cancer.

The chain combines TRBV7-9 with TRBJ1-4; perhaps TRBD1 as D (5 bases). Trimming shortened V by 2 bases and J by 7 bases, and 14 bases separated the two germline ends. Germline V CDR1 and CDR2: SEHNR, FQNEAQ (reference sequence). The CDR3 covers 15 residues. The CDR3 sequence: CASSLYGALGEKLFF. The CDR3 coding sequence is TGTGCCAGCAGCTTATACGGGGCGCTGGGTGAAAAACTGTTTTTT.

CDR3: CASSAQANTEAFF. Here the CDR3 DNA reads TGTGCCAGCAGCGCACAGGCGAACACTGAAGCTTTCTTT. J is TRBJ1-1 and V is TRBV7-9; a weak D match, TRBD1 (5 bases). The CDR3 covers 13 residues. V gave up 5 bases and J gave up 1 base, with 8 bases separating them. Per the germline V gene, CDR1 is SEHNR and CDR2 is FQNEAQ (reference sequence).

The chain is built from TRBV11-3 and TRBJ2-7; 13 nucleotides match TRBD2. This CDR3 has 16 residues. Germline loops: CDR1 SGHNT, CDR2 YENEEA. Trimming at V came to 3 bases and at J to 5 bases, leaving 7 bases not matched to a gene. In DNA form, the CDR3 reads TGTGCCAGCAGCTTTTGGACTAGCGGGAGATCCGACGAGCAGTACTTC. This codes for CASSFWTSGRSDEQYF.

The V and J genes are TRBV18 and TRBJ1-1; possibly TRBD1 for D (6 bases). The germline V gene has CDR1 KGHSH and CDR2 LQKENI. The CDR3 sequence is 18 residues long. The V end lost 3 bases, the J end lost 2 bases, and 22 bases lay between the germline ends. The CDR3 sequence: CASSPSSLGGAVNTEAFF. CDR3 coding DNA: TGTGCCAGCTCACCGTCGTCGCTCGGGGGGGCTGTTAACACTGAAGCTTTCTTT.

This clone occurred once. The CDR3 is CASSDLDRRRETQYF. CDR3 sequence (DNA): TGTGCCAGCAGTGACCTCGACAGGAGGAGGGAGACCCAGTACTTC. The gene calls are TRBV25-1 and TRBJ2-5; D is perhaps TRBD1 (6 bases). CDR1 and CDR2 (germline): MGHDK, SYGVNS. This CDR3 is 15 amino acids long. Trimming stripped 3 bases from V and 5 bases from J, with 16 bases between.

This clone was detected a few times. The chain recombines TRBV6-6 with TRBJ2-7; TRBD2 might be the D (6 bases). CDR3 length: 13 amino acids. V lost 4 bases and J 0 bases, leaving 7 bases between the germline ends. Germline loops: CDR1 MNHNY, CDR2 SVGAGI (reference sequence). DNA of the CDR3: TGTGCCAGCAGTTGGCGGGACTCCTACGAGCAGTACTTC. Its protein product is CASSWRDSYEQYF.

The CDR3 is CASSRPSGSQGGSYGYTF. CDR3 in DNA: TGTGCCAGCTCAAGGCCTTCCGGGAGCCAGGGGGGGTCCTATGGCTACACCTTC. The gene calls are TRBV18 and TRBJ1-2; 7 positions agree with TRBD1. CDR3 length: 18 residues. V shed 5 bases and J 4 bases; nucleotides not matched to a gene: 19. Germline CDR1 KGHSH, CDR2 LQKENI.

The V gene is TRBV18, the J gene TRBJ1-2; D is ambiguous. The CDR3 covers 14 residues. V lost 6 bases to trimming and J lost 2 bases, with 13 bases between them. The germline V gene has CDR1 KGHSH and CDR2 LQKENI. The CDR3 coding sequence is TGTGCCAGCTCCCCTATCACGGGGAACTATGGCTACACCTTC. Amino acids: CASSPITGNYGYTF.

The V gene is TRBV6-5, the J gene TRBJ2-7; possibly TRBD1 for D (6 bases). CDR1 and CDR2 from the germline V gene are MNHEY and SVGAGI. Trimming left V 3 bases short and J 0 bases short, with 9 bases between. This CDR3 region has 14 residues. As DNA, the CDR3 is TGTGCCAGCAGTTATAGAGGGGGCTCCTACGAGCAGTACTTC. Its protein product is CASSYRGGSYEQYF.

The V call is TRBV19, the J call TRBJ1-3, with TRBD1 as a possible D gene (6 bases). Trimming left V 5 bases short and J 6 bases short, with 17 bases between. CDR3 length: 15 residues. Germline V gives CDR1 LNHDA, CDR2 SQIVND (reference sequence). For the CDR3, the DNA is TGTGCCAGTAGTGCCAGGGGTCGGGGCGAAAACACCATATATTTT. It yields the protein CASSARGRGENTIYF.

The gene calls are TRBV18 and TRBJ1-2, with TRBD1 identical over 7 bases. With V trimmed by 4 bases and J by 1 base, 3 bases remained unmatched. Germline V CDR1 and CDR2: KGHSH, LQKENI. CDR3 length equals 14 residues. CDR3 in amino acids: CASSQTGSNYGYTF. CDR3 DNA: TGTGCCAGCTCACAGACAGGGAGTAACTATGGCTACACCTTC.

This clone was seen a handful of times. V and J are TRBV29-1 and TRBJ1-1, with D tentatively TRBD1 (5 bases). V was pared by 6 bases and J by 5 bases, with 13 bases between. CDR3 size: 12 residues. Germline loops: CDR1 SQVTM, CDR2 ANQGSEA. CDR3 nucleotides: TGCAGCGTCGCGGGGCCGGGGACTGAAGCTTTCTTT. Amino acids: CSVAGPGTEAFF. Based on the CDR3 plus reference TRBV29-1 and TRBJ1-1, the full variable domain is SAVISQKPSRDICQRGTSLTIQCQVDSQVTMMFWYRQQPGQSLTLIATANQGSEATYESGFVIDKFPISRPNLTFSTLTVSNMSPEDSSIYLCSVAGPGTEAFFGQGTRLTVV.

V and J are TRBV5-1 and TRBJ2-6; no clear D gene. Per germline, CDR1 SGHRS and CDR2 YFSETQ. CDR3 length: 15 amino acids. Trimming took off 1 base at V and 0 bases at J, with 5 bases between the two ends. Here the CDR3 reads CASSLWGSGANVLTF. Written as DNA, the CDR3 is TGCGCCAGCAGCTTGTGGGGCTCTGGGGCCAACGTCCTGACTTTC.

The genes are TRBV30 and TRBJ2-7, with 10 positions matching TRBD1. Germline-derived CDR1 and CDR2 are GTSNPN and SVGIG (reference sequence). After removal of 2 bases from V and 7 bases from J, the junction contained 11 bases not matched to a gene. The CDR3 sequence is 15 residues long. CDR3 nucleotides: TGTGCCTGGAGTTCCTGGACAGGGGGGATGAGGGAGCAGTACTTC. The encoded protein is CAWSSWTGGMREQYF.

The V and J genes are TRBV28 and TRBJ2-3; D is undetermined. V lost 6 bases and J 6 bases, leaving 10 bases between the germline ends. There are 12 residues in the CDR3. The germline CDR1 and CDR2 sequences are MDHEN and SYDVKM. The CDR3 DNA follows: TGTGCCAGCAGGAAACAGTCTGATACGCAGTATTTT. It yields the protein CASRKQSDTQYF.